The T cell receptor (beta chain) described here comes from a study of shared clonotypes between healthy human individuals. The protocol was immunoSEQ multiplex PCR, while the TCRdb copy is restricted to in-frame clones and leaves out a portion. Of 650,000 to 750,000 clones listed, 60% to 80% are singletons. Trimming shortened V by 2 bases and J by 4 bases, and 15 bases separated the two germline ends. There are 16 residues in the CDR3. Per germline, CDR1 MNHNS and CDR2 SASEGT. This sequence originates from a woman aged 30 to 39 in good health. The sample consisted of memory CD4+ T cells sorted from blood. As to subset: CD45RA-negative fraction. V usage is TRBV6-1 and J usage is TRBJ1-5; D is unclear. The CDR3 sequence: CASSEPAGARNQPQHF. The CDR3 bases are TGTGCCAGCAGTGAACCGGCCGGTGCTCGTAATCAGCCCCAGCATTTT.